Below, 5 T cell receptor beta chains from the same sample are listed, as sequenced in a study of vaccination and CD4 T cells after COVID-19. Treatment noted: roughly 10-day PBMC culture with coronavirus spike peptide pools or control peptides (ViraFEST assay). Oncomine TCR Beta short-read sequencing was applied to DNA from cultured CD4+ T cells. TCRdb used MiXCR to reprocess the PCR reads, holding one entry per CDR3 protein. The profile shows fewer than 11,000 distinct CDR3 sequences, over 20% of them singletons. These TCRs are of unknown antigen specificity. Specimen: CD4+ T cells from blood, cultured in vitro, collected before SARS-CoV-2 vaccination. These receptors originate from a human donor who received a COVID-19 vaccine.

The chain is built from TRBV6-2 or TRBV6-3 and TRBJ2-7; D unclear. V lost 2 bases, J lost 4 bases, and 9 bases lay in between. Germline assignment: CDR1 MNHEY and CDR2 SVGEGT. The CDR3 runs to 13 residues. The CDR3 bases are TGTGCCAGCAGTTACCCTTGGGAATACGAGCAGTACTTC. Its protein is CASSYPWEYEQYF.

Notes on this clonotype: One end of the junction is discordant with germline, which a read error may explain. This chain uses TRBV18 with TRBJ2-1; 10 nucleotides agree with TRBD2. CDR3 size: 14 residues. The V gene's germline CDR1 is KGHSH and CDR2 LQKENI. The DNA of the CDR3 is TGTGCCAGCTCACGCCTAGCGGGGGACAATGAGCTGTTCTTC. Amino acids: CASSRLAGDNELFF.

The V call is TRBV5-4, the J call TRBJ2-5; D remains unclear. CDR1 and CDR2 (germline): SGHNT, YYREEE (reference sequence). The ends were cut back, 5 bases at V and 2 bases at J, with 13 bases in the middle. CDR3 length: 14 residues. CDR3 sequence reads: CASRSTSLQETQYF. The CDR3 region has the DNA TGTGCCAGCAGATCGACCAGCCTACAAGAGACCCAGTACTTC.

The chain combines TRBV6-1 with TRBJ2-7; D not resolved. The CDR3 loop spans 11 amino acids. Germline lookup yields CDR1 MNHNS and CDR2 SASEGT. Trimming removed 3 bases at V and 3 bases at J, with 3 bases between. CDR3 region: CASSDLYEQYF. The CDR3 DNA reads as TGTGCCAGCAGTGACCTCTACGAGCAGTACTTC.

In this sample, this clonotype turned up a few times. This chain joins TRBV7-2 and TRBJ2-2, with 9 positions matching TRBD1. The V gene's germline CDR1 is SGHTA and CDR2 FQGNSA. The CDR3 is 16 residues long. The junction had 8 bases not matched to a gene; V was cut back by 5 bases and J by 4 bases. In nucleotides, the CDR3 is TGTGCCAGCAGCCCGTGGACAGGGGCCGGCACCGGGGAGCTGTTTTTT. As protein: CASSPWTGAGTGELFF.